The 20 T cell receptor beta chains in this list originate from one sample, sequenced in a study of T cells in Graves' hyperthyroidism and ophthalmopathy. It was RNA transcripts that yielded the amplified TCR beta CDR3 regions. During a first-round RT-PCR of the TCR CDR3, the HTBI primer set was used. A single record per CDR3 protein comes from TCRdb applying MiXCR to the multiplex PCR reads. Of more than 550,000 distinct CDR3 sequences in the sample, around 20% were seen once. Sequenced input: blood. These receptors all stem from a woman aged 50 to 60 with Graves' hyperthyroidism that later progressed to Graves' ophthalmopathy.

This clonotype was seen only a few times. This chain links TRBV4-1 with TRBJ1-2, with TRBD1 identical over 7 bases. Trimming at V came to 0 bases and at J to 6 bases, leaving 7 bases not matched to a gene. Germline assignment: CDR1 MGHRA and CDR2 YSYEKL. This CDR3 is built from 15 residues. The CDR3 region is CASSQEGRGIDGYTF. DNA for the CDR3: TGCGCCAGCAGCCAAGAGGGCAGGGGGATAGATGGCTACACCTTC.

This chain joins TRBV30 and TRBJ2-7; 9 bases fit TRBD1. V lost 2 bases to trimming and J lost 0 bases; unmatched junction nucleotides: 5. CDR1 and CDR2 (germline): GTSNPN, SVGIG (reference sequence). This CDR3 is built from 15 residues. CDR3 sequence: CAWSFGDRDSYEQYF. The CDR3 region has the DNA TGTGCCTGGAGTTTTGGGGACAGGGACTCCTACGAGCAGTACTTC.

This chain uses TRBV5-1 with TRBJ2-7, with 7 bases identical to TRBD2. V was clipped by 3 bases and J by 2 bases; unmatched bases: 8. The CDR3 covers 15 residues. Germline CDR1 is SGHRS and CDR2 is YFSETQ. The CDR3 sequence: CASSWGGTTTYEQYF. The DNA of the CDR3 is TGCGCCAGCAGCTGGGGCGGGACTACAACCTACGAGCAGTACTTC. Complete variable domain (other parts from reference TRBV5-1 and TRBJ2-7): KAGVTQTPRYLIKTRGQQVTLSCSPISGHRSVSWYQQTPGQGLQFLFEYFSETQRNKGNFPGRFSGRQFSNSRSEMNVSTLELGDSALYLCASSWGGTTTYEQYFGPGTRLTVT.

This clonotype has at least ten counts. The V gene is TRBV14, the J gene TRBJ1-2, with TRBD1 identical over 7 bases. The length of the CDR3 is 14 residues. CDR1 is SGHDN, CDR2 FVKESK, per germline. The ends lost 1 base at V and 8 bases at J; junction bases unmatched: 7. Here the CDR3 reads CASSQVEGARGYTF. The CDR3 DNA follows: TGTGCCAGCAGCCAAGTGGAGGGGGCGCGAGGCTACACCTTC.

This chain joins TRBV3-1 and TRBJ1-6; D unresolved. Germline V gene data show CDR1 as LGHDT and CDR2 as YNNKEL (reference sequence). This CDR3 spans 12 amino acids. Trimming shortened V by 3 bases and J by 13 bases, and 10 bases separated the two germline ends. The CDR3 here is CASSHLRAPLHF. CDR3 DNA sequence: TGTGCCAGCAGCCACCTGCGGGCGCCCCTCCACTTT. The full variable domain, its missing parts supplied by reference TRBV3-1 and TRBJ1-6, is DTAVSQTPKYLVTQMGNDKSIKCEQNLGHDTMYWYKQDSKKFLKIMFSYNNKELIINETVPNRFSPKSPDKAHLNLHINSLELGDSAVYFCASSHLRAPLHFGNGTRLTVT.

This clonotype was picked up a small number of times. The chain combines TRBV20-1 with TRBJ2-5, with 13 bases identical to TRBD2. The V gene's germline CDR1 is DFQATT and CDR2 SNEGSKA (reference sequence). J gave up 0 bases and V 0 bases, and 10 bases lay outside the gene matches. CDR3 length: 19 amino acids. CDR3 in amino acids: CSARDGRLAGGSYQETQYF. The CDR3 DNA sequence: TGCAGTGCTAGAGATGGAAGACTAGCGGGGGGCTCGTACCAAGAGACCCAGTACTTC.

This clonotype showed up just a few times. The rearrangement uses TRBV5-1 and TRBJ2-3, with 7 bases fitting TRBD1. The CDR3 is made up of 16 amino acids. The germline V gene has CDR1 SGHRS and CDR2 YFSETQ. Germline trimming cut 3 bases from V and 0 bases from J; bases unmatched to any gene: 7. CDR3 nucleotides: TGCGCCAGCAGCTCGACAGGGACCACGAGCACAGATACGCAGTATTTT. Residues: CASSSTGTTSTDTQYF.

V usage is TRBV6-5 and J usage is TRBJ1-1; D might be TRBD1 (6 bases). V shed 2 bases and J shed 10 bases, with 23 bases lying between them. The length of the CDR3 is 16 residues. The V gene's germline CDR1 is MNHEY and CDR2 SVGAGI. CDR3 bases: TGTGCCAGCAGTTACCCCGGTCCAGGGGCCTTCAAGCGAGCTTTCTTT. It specifies CASSYPGPGAFKRAFF.

This clonotype was detected a few times. The junction differs from germline at one of its ends, possibly a read error. This rearrangement joins TRBV6-2 or TRBV6-3 to TRBJ1-5; TRBD1 aligns across 8 bases. This CDR3 spans 16 amino acids. Germline V gives CDR1 MNHEY, CDR2 SVGEGT. CDR3 residues: CVSSYPPDRVVEPQHF. CDR3 DNA sequence: TGTGTCAGCAGTTACCCCCCGGACAGGGTAGTGGAGCCCCAGCATTTT.

V gene TRBV19 combines with J gene TRBJ2-3, with 15 positions matching TRBD2. The CDR3 is 18 residues long. V shed 3 bases, J shed 7 bases, and the junction held 11 bases outside the gene matches. The germline V gene encodes CDR1 LNHDA and CDR2 SQIVND (reference sequence). DNA for the CDR3: TGTGCCAGTAGTATTTCCGCCGGACTAGCGGGGGGGTCAAATACGCAGTATTTT. Translated, it gives CASSISAGLAGGSNTQYF.

This clonotype was counted at least ten times. The J gene is TRBJ2-5, the V gene TRBV6-1; 12 bases match TRBD2. The V gene's germline CDR1 is MNHNS and CDR2 SASEGT. The CDR3 runs to 15 residues. V shed 6 bases and J 0 bases; nucleotides not matched to a gene: 2. The CDR3 DNA follows: TGTGCCAGCAGGCGACTAGCGGGGGACCAAGAGACCCAGTACTTC. This translates into CASRRLAGDQETQYF.

This chain uses TRBV6-1 with TRBJ2-2; TRBD1 agrees at 10 bases. The CDR3 length is 12 residues. Germline CDR1 reads MNHNS; CDR2 reads SASEGT. V was clipped by 3 bases and J by 14 bases; unmatched bases: 3. The CDR3 coding sequence is TGTGCCAGCAGTGAGGGGACAGGGGTTCTGTTTTTT. Protein: CASSEGTGVLFF.

V gene TRBV5-1 combines with J gene TRBJ2-5, with a weak D call TRBD1 (6 bases). In germline, CDR1 is SGHRS, CDR2 YFSETQ. The CDR3 is 13 amino acids. With 2 bases removed from V and 5 bases from J, the gap between germline ends came to 10 bases. CDR3 sequence: CASSFHRAETQYF. The CDR3 bases are TGCGCCAGCAGCTTTCACAGGGCCGAGACCCAGTACTTC.

The table lists this clonotype with many counts. The chain combines TRBV12-3 or TRBV12-4 with TRBJ2-5; D possibly corresponds to TRBD1 (6 bases). Trimming removed 0 bases from V and 1 base from J, with 12 bases in between. This CDR3 has 16 residues. The CDR3 loop reads CASSLARRGFQETQYF. Written as DNA, the CDR3 is TGTGCCAGCAGTTTAGCCCGCAGGGGCTTCCAAGAGACCCAGTACTTC.

Only a few counts were recorded for this clonotype. The chain recombines TRBV7-2 with TRBJ1-5, with D tentatively TRBD1 (6 bases). This CDR3 is built from 15 residues. Trimming stripped 4 bases from V and 3 bases from J, with 13 bases between. The germline V gene has CDR1 SGHTA and CDR2 FQGNSA. CDR3 coding DNA: TGTGCCAGCAGCTCACGTGGGGGGCTCAATCAGCCCCAGCATTTT. It yields the protein CASSSRGGLNQPQHF.

This clonotype came up many times. The genes are TRBV5-1 and TRBJ2-5; TRBD2 aligns across 10 bases. The CDR3 is made up of 16 amino acids. Unmatched junction bases numbered 2, after V lost 0 bases and J lost 0 bases. From germline, CDR1 is SGHRS and CDR2 YFSETQ. The CDR3 sequence: CASSLEAGGYQETQYF. Here the CDR3 DNA reads TGCGCCAGCAGCTTGGAAGCGGGGGGGTACCAAGAGACCCAGTACTTC.

The gene calls are TRBV4-1 and TRBJ2-3; D might be TRBD2 (6 bases). Trimming took off 3 bases at V and 5 bases at J, with 21 bases between the two ends. The CDR3 contains 17 residues. In germline, CDR1 is MGHRA, CDR2 YSYEKL. CDR3 sequence: CASSHPRDSGWVDTQYF. The DNA for the CDR3 is TGCGCCAGCAGCCATCCTAGGGACTCCGGTTGGGTAGATACGCAGTATTTT.

This clonotype turned up a few times. This rearrangement joins TRBV27 to TRBJ2-2; TRBD1 matches 8 bases. V shed 5 bases and J 8 bases; nucleotides not matched to a gene: 7. Germline loops: CDR1 MNHEY, CDR2 SMNVEV (reference sequence). This CDR3 is built from 14 residues. As DNA, the CDR3 is TGTGCCAGCAGTCCACTTCAGGGGGCAGGGGAGCTGTTTTTT. This codes for CASSPLQGAGELFF.

At least ten counts were recorded for this clonotype. The chain couples TRBV30 to TRBJ1-1, with TRBD1 as a possible D gene (5 bases). Trimming left V 8 bases short and J 11 bases short, with 12 bases between. From germline, CDR1 is GTSNPN and CDR2 SVGIG (reference sequence). The CDR3 sequence is 9 residues long. DNA for the CDR3: TGTGCCACCCGACGGGGGGCTTTCTTT. Protein: CATRRGAFF.

This clonotype occurred many times. The rearrangement joins TRBV3-1 to TRBJ2-1; 8 bases agree with TRBD2. Germline V gives CDR1 LGHDT, CDR2 YNNKEL (reference sequence). The CDR3 runs 14 residues. V shed 0 bases and J 8 bases; nucleotides not matched to a gene: 3. CDR3 region: CASSQDGTRYEQFF. The DNA for the CDR3 is TGTGCCAGCAGCCAAGATGGGACTAGATATGAGCAGTTCTTC.